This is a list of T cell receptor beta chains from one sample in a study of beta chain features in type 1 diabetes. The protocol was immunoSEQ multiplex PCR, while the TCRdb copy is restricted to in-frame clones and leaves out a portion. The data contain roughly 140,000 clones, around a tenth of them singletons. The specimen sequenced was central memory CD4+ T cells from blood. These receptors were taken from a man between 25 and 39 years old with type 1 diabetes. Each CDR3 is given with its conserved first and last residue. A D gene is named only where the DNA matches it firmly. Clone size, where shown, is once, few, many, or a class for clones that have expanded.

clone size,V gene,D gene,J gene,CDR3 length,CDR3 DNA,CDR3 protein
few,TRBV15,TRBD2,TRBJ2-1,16,TGTGCCACCAGCAGACTCCGACTAGCGGGAGGCGATGAGCAGTTCTTC,CATSRLRLAGGDEQFF
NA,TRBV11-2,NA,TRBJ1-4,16,TGTGCCAGCAGAATCCGGATCGGGACAACTAATGAAAAACTGTTTTTT,CASRIRIGTTNEKLFF
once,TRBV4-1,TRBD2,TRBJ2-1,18,TGCGCCAGCAGCCGACTAGGGGACGCGGGGGGGGGTTACAATGAGCAGTTCTTC,CASSRLGDAGGGYNEQFF
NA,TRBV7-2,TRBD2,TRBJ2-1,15,TGTGCCAGCAGCCAGGGACTAGCATCTGGCAATGAGCAGTTCTTC,CASSQGLASGNEQFF
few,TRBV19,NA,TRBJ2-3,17,TGTGCCAGTAGTATAGTAAGCGGCGCGCACCGGTCAGATACGCAGTATTTT,CASSIVSGAHRSDTQYF
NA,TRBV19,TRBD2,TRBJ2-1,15,TGTGCCAGTATCACCGGGACTAGCGGCTACAATGAGCAGTTCTTC,CASITGTSGYNEQFF
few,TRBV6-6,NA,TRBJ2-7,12,TGTGCCAGCAGTTACTCCGGGGTCGAGCAGTACTTC,CASSYSGVEQYF
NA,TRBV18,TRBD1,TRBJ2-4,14,TGTGCCAGCTCTCGGGACAGGGGCAAAAACATTCAGTACTTC,CASSRDRGKNIQYF
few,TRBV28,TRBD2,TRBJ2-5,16,TGTGCCAGCAGTTCCCCGGGCGGGAGGAACCAAGAGACCCAGTACTTC,CASSSPGGRNQETQYF
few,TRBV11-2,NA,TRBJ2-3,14,TGTGCCAGCAGCCCAGGTCTTAGCACAGATACGCAGTATTTT,CASSPGLSTDTQYF
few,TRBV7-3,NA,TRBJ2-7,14,TGTGCCAGCAGTCTCGACGGAGCGGGCTACGAGCAGTACTTC,CASSLDGAGYEQYF
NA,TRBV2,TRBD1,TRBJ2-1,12,TGTGCCAGGGGGACAGGGGCAAATGAGCAGTTCTTC,CARGTGANEQFF
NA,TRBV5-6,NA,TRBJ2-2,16,TGTGCCAGCAGCTTTGAGTCTTACGCGAACACCGGGGAGCTGTTTTTT,CASSFESYANTGELFF
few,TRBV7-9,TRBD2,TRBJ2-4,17,TGTGCCAGCAGCGGAAGTCCTAGCGGGAGGGCCAAAAACATTCAGTACTTC,CASSGSPSGRAKNIQYF
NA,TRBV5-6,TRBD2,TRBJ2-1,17,TGTGCCAGCAGCTTCGGACTAGCGGGAGTTGCCTACAATGAGCAGTTCTTC,CASSFGLAGVAYNEQFF
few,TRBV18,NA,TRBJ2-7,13,TGTGCCAGCTCACCACCTGGGAGCTACGAGCAGTACTTC,CASSPPGSYEQYF
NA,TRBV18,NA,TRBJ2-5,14,TGTGCCAGCTCACCGGGGCTAGTTGGTGAGACCCAGTACTTC,CASSPGLVGETQYF
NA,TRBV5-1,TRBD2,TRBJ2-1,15,TGCGCCAGCAGCTCCGGGACTAGCGGTTACAATGAGCAGTTCTTC,CASSSGTSGYNEQFF
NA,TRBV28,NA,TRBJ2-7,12,TGTGCCAGCTCGGGGTCCTACTACGAGCAGTACTTC,CASSGSYYEQYF
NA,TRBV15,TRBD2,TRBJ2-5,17,TGTGCCACCAGCAGCGAGCGACTAGCGGGAGGTCGGGAGACCCAGTACTTC,CATSSERLAGGRETQYF
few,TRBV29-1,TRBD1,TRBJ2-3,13,TGCAGCGCCCAGACAGGGGGCGAAGATACGCAGTATTTT,CSAQTGGEDTQYF
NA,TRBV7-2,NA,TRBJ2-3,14,TGTGCCAGCAGCCCGAGTCGTTCGGCAGATACGCAGTATTTT,CASSPSRSADTQYF
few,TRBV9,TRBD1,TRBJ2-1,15,TGTGCCAGCAGCCTTTTTGGGACAGGGGACAATGAGCAGTTCTTC,CASSLFGTGDNEQFF
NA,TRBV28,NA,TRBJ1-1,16,TGTGCCAGCAGTCCCTATCCTCAGGGGACGGTCACTGAAGCTTTCTTT,CASSPYPQGTVTEAFF
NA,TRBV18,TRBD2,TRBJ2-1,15,TGTGCCAGCTCACCACCTGTGGGTCTAGCGGGTGAGCAGTTCTTC,CASSPPVGLAGEQFF
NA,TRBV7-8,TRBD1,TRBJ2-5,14,TGTGCCAGCAATTTAGACAGGGGACAAGAGACCCAGTACTTC,CASNLDRGQETQYF
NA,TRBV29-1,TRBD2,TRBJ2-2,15,TGCAGCGTTGAGAGGTCTAGCGGGAGAACCGGGGAGCTGTTTTTT,CSVERSSGRTGELFF
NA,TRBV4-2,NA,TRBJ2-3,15,TGTGCCAGCAGCCAAGATGTCGTCCTAGCGGATACGCAGTATTTT,CASSQDVVLADTQYF
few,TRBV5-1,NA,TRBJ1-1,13,TGCGCCAGCAGCTTCAGGGAGGCCACTGAAGCTTTCTTT,CASSFREATEAFF
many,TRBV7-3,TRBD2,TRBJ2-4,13,TGTGCCAGCAGCTTGGGACTAAGGAACATTCAGTACTTC,CASSLGLRNIQYF
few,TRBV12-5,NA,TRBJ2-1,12,TGTGCTAGTGGTTTGTTTATGAATGAGCAGTTCTTC,CASGLFMNEQFF
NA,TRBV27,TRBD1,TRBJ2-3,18,TGTGCCAGCAGTTCGAACCTCGACAGGGTGCGAGGCACAGATACGCAGTATTTT,CASSSNLDRVRGTDTQYF
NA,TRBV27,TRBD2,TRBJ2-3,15,TGTGCCAGCAGTTCCCCGGCGGGAGCGAGAGATACGCAGTATTTT,CASSSPAGARDTQYF
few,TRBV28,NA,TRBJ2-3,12,TGTGCCAGCAGTTTATCCGATCAGACGCAGTATTTT,CASSLSDQTQYF
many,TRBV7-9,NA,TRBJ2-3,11,TGTGCCAGCGGAGGCGGAGATACGCAGTATTTT,CASGGGDTQYF
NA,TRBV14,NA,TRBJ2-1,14,TGTGCCAGCAGCCAACAACTAGCTTACAATGAGCAGTTCTTC,CASSQQLAYNEQFF
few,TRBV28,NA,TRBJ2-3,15,TGTGCCAGCAGTTGGGGGCTGGAGGCCCGGGGTACGCAGTATTTT,CASSWGLEARGTQYF
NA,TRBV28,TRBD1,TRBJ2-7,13,TGTGCCAGCACCGGGGACAGGGGGTCCGAGCAGTACTTC,CASTGDRGSEQYF
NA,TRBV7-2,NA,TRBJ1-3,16,TGTGCCAGCAGCTTACAGGGACTTTCCTCTGGAAACACCATATATTTT,CASSLQGLSSGNTIYF
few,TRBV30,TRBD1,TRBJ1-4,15,TGTGCCTGGAGAAGGGGACAGACAACTAATGAAAAACTGTTTTTT,CAWRRGQTTNEKLFF
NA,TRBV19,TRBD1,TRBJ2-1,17,TGTGCCAGTAGTATCGGGACAGGGCCCAAGAGGGGCAATGAGCAGTTCTTC,CASSIGTGPKRGNEQFF
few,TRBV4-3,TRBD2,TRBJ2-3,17,TGCGCCAGCAGCTCGACTCATAGCGGGAGGGTAACAGATACGCAGTATTTT,CASSSTHSGRVTDTQYF
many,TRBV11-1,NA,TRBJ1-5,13,TGTGCCAGCAGCGGAGGCAGTTATCAGCCCCAGCATTTT,CASSGGSYQPQHF
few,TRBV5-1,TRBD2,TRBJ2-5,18,TGCGCCAGCAGCTTTCGGACTAGCGGGTCGAATCGTCAAGAGACCCAGTACTTC,CASSFRTSGSNRQETQYF